The present entry profiles one T cell receptor (beta chain) with its context. The entry originates in a study of blood T cell repertoires in COVID-19. The wider study: Acute-phase and convalescent COVID-19 samples originated in the United States, Italy and Spain. PBMCs, B-cell-depleted T cells, or T cells were the source of the cDNA or gDNA that made up the material.

Seattle patient enrollment occurred during active infection, with longitudinal follow-up thereafter. The CDR3 runs 16 residues. Germline CDR1 MDHEN, CDR2 SYDVKM. V lost 6 bases and J 2 bases, leaving 17 bases between the germline ends. The repertoire was sequenced with immunoSEQ multiplex PCR; TCRdb's copy has only in-frame clones and lacks some. The data contain about 170,000 clones, around 87% of them singletons. What was sequenced was peripheral blood. The clonotype originates from a woman of 80 years or more with COVID-19, enrolled during active disease. The rearrangement joins TRBV28 to TRBJ1-5, with TRBD1 as a possible D gene (6 bases). The CDR3 spells CASSRRGGMGNQPQHF. DNA for the CDR3: TGTGCCAGCAGCCGGCGCGGGGGCATGGGCAATCAGCCCCAGCATTTT.